One and the same sample provided the 21 T cell receptor beta chains below, sequenced in a study of tumor-infiltrating lymphocytes in primary liver carcinoma. Total RNA amounting to 500 ng was the source from which TCR beta cDNA was made with a constant-region primer. A slightly modified ARM-PCR protocol with three nested multiplex PCR rounds produced these TCR beta libraries. In the first two PCR rounds, TRBV1-TRBV30 forward primers were paired with a C-beta reverse primer, and each round lasted approximately 10 cycles. TCRdb independently ran MiXCR on the multiplex PCR reads; one entry per CDR3 protein. Among 310,000 or so distinct CDR3 sequences listed, 45% to 70% were seen once. RNA was extracted from whole blood without cell sorting, alongside germline DNA. Sequencing was done on a sample of peripheral blood. The receptors stem from a woman in her thirties with primary liver carcinoma and hepatitis B virus infection.

Many counts were recorded for this clonotype. The chain couples TRBV29-1 to TRBJ1-1; the D gene is possibly TRBD1 (6 bases). The CDR3 is 15 residues long. V was trimmed by 4 bases and J by 0 bases, leaving 15 bases between them. Germline CDR1 reads SQVTM; CDR2 reads ANQGSEA. The CDR3 DNA reads as TGCAGCGTTGTTAACTTACAGGGACTGAACACTGAAGCTTTCTTT. Its protein product is CSVVNLQGLNTEAFF. The full variable domain, rest sourced from reference TRBV29-1 and TRBJ1-1, is SAVISQKPSRDICQRGTSLTIQCQVDSQVTMMFWYRQQPGQSLTLIATANQGSEATYESGFVIDKFPISRPNLTFSTLTVSNMSPEDSSIYLCSVVNLQGLNTEAFFGQGTRLTVV.

As regards this clonotype: A read error may be the cause here, since a much bigger clone is one base away. The CDR3 carries no conserved terminal phenylalanine or tryptophan, so it likely arises from a read error. The chain is built from TRBV4-2 and TRBJ2-7; perhaps TRBD2 as D (5 bases). The germline CDR1 and CDR2 sequences are LGHNA and YNFKEQ. The CDR3 contains 14 residues. V dropped 4 bases and J dropped 6 bases, with 16 bases sitting between them. The CDR3 coding sequence is TGTGCCAGCAGCCCTCGTGGGGAGTTCCCCGAGCAGTACTCC. As protein: CASSPRGEFPEQYS.

Turning to this clonotype: This may arise from a read error, as a much more abundant clone is one base away. The chain employs TRBV6-6 and TRBJ2-2, with D possibly TRBD2 on 6 matching bases. This CDR3 contains 14 residues. Per the germline V gene, CDR1 is MNHNY and CDR2 is SVGAGI (reference sequence). Trimming took 9 bases from V and 3 from J, leaving 14 bases between them. The CDR3 region is CARSETGDTGELFF. The CDR3 nucleotides read TGTGCCAGAAGCGAAACGGGAGACACCGGGGAGCTGTTTTTT.

The chain couples TRBV12-3 or TRBV12-4 to TRBJ2-7; no firm D call. The germline V and J ends were trimmed by 2 bases and 6 bases, with 8 bases remaining between them. This CDR3 region has 12 residues. The CDR3 region is CASSLRKSEQYF. The CDR3 nucleotides read TGTGCCAGCAGTTTAAGGAAAAGCGAGCAGTACTTC.

In regard to this clonotype: This may be a read error, as it is one base from a much larger clone. The V call is TRBV6-5, the J call TRBJ2-1, with 9 nucleotides matching TRBD2. This CDR3 contains 15 residues. Germline lookup yields CDR1 MNHEY and CDR2 SVGAGI. CDR3 residues: CASSYLSGRFNVQFF. For the CDR3, the DNA is TGTGCCAGCAGTTACCTCAGCGGGAGGTTTAATGTGCAGTTCTTC.

This clonotype was found many times. V usage is TRBV10-3 and J usage is TRBJ2-5; the match to TRBD2 covers 7 bases. Losses at the gene ends were 11 bases for V and 4 bases for J; bases not matched to a gene: 10. The CDR3 covers 13 residues. Germline CDR1 ENHRY, CDR2 SYGVKD. CDR3 sequence (DNA): TGTGCCTCCTGGGGCGGGAGTGGAGAGACCCAGTACTTC. This codes for CASWGGSGETQYF.

In its sample, this clonotype was seen many times. The chain recombines TRBV11-2 with TRBJ2-1; D is possibly TRBD1 (5 bases). There are 13 residues in the CDR3. Germline V gene lookup returns CDR1 SGHAT and CDR2 FQNNGV. With 2 bases removed from V and 7 bases from J, the gap between germline ends came to 9 bases. The CDR3 is CASSLSQGNEQFF. CDR3 in DNA: TGTGCCAGCAGCTTATCTCAGGGAAATGAGCAGTTCTTC.

This clonotype was counted a few times. The chain uses TRBV6-2 or TRBV6-3 and TRBJ2-3; 11 nucleotides line up with TRBD2. J lost 4 bases, V lost 6 bases, and 6 bases had no gene match. Germline V gene data show CDR1 as MNHEY and CDR2 as SVGEGT. CDR3 length: 15 amino acids. DNA for the CDR3: TGTGCCAGCAGGGTACTAGCGGGAGTCTCAGATACGCAGTATTTT. Protein product: CASRVLAGVSDTQYF.

This clonotype has only a few counts. The chain joins TRBV6-6 to TRBJ2-7; 8 nucleotides align to TRBD1. Germline assignment: CDR1 MNHNY and CDR2 SVGAGI (reference sequence). The V gene end was trimmed by 7 bases and the J gene end by 3 bases; junction bases not matched to a gene: 11. This CDR3 has 15 amino acids. This CDR3 is CASTLSVTGDYEQYF. As DNA, the CDR3 is TGTGCCAGCACTCTAAGTGTGACAGGGGACTACGAGCAGTACTTC.

As regards this clonotype: A read error may explain this, as a much larger clone is one base away. The rearrangement joins TRBV6-2 or TRBV6-3 to TRBJ2-4; D remains unclear. The CDR3 totals 14 residues. Germline values: CDR1 MNHEY, CDR2 SVGEGT. The CDR3 DNA is TGTGTCAGCAGTAAGGGCCTCGCCAAAAACATTCAGTACTTC. This codes for CVSSKGLAKNIQYF.

The chain combines TRBV10-2 with TRBJ2-7; no clear D gene. Trimming took off 6 bases at V and 7 bases at J, with 13 bases between the two ends. Germline V gene lookup returns CDR1 WSHSY and CDR2 SAAADI. This CDR3 spans 12 amino acids. Here the CDR3 DNA reads TGCGCCAGCAGCCCCCTCTCGAGGGAGCAGTACTTC. Protein: CASSPLSREQYF.

This clonotype showed up many times. The chain joins TRBV6-1 to TRBJ2-5; D may be TRBD2 (5 bases). Germline assignment: CDR1 MNHNS and CDR2 SASEGT. The CDR3 sequence is 15 residues long. Trimming removed 4 bases from V and 5 bases from J, with 17 bases in between. The CDR3 sequence is CASSASSVGVETQYF. CDR3 nucleotide sequence: TGTGCCAGCAGTGCTAGCAGTGTTGGGGTGGAGACCCAGTACTTC.

This clonotype appeared a single time. This could be a read error, since a much larger clone is one nucleotide away. V is TRBV4-1 and J is TRBJ2-1; D is undetermined. CDR1 and CDR2 from the germline V gene are MGHRA and YSYEKL. The CDR3 is 15 residues long. CDR3 amino acids: CSSSQDPRLQNEQFF. CDR3 bases: TGCTCCAGCAGCCAAGATCCTCGACTCCAGAATGAGCAGTTCTTC.

On this clonotype: This may be a read error: a much more frequent sequence differs by one nucleotide. The chain joins TRBV5-6 to TRBJ2-2; 8 bases line up with TRBD1. Germline values: CDR1 SGHDT, CDR2 YYEEEE. This CDR3 region has 15 residues. CDR3 amino acids: CASGLVRGRSGELFF. The DNA for the CDR3 is TGTGCCAGCGGCTTGGTCAGGGGGCGTAGCGGGGAGCTGTTTTTT.

This clonotype was detected ten times or more. The genes are TRBV4-3 and TRBJ2-7; 7 bases are a match to TRBD2. Per germline, CDR1 LGHNA and CDR2 YSLEER. The CDR3 covers 15 residues. Trimming took 3 bases from V and 3 from J; bases not matched to a gene: 8. DNA of the CDR3: TGCGCCAGCAGCCAGCAGAGGACTAGTATCTACGAGCAGTACTTC. This sequence encodes CASSQQRTSIYEQYF.

About this clonotype itself: A much larger clone differs from this one at a single base, so this may be a read error. CDR3 in DNA: TGTGGTAGTGGTAACCTTTCGAGTGAGCTCTATGGCTACACCTTC. It codes for CGSGNLSSELYGYTF. The V and J genes are TRBV12-5 and TRBJ1-2; D is unclear. Germline V gene sequence: CDR1 LGHNT, CDR2 FRNRAP. The CDR3 totals 15 residues.

This clonotype was found a few times. This may be a read error, as it is one base from a much larger clone. The chain is built from TRBV11-2 and TRBJ2-7, with TRBD1 matching 7 bases. In germline, CDR1 is SGHAT, CDR2 FQNNGV. This CDR3 contains 13 residues. J was trimmed by 9 bases and V by 3 bases; bases with no gene match: 8. The CDR3 sequence is CASSFSGGDGQYF. The CDR3 DNA is TGTGCCAGCAGCTTTTCAGGGGGTGACGGGCAGTACTTC.

The V and J genes are TRBV4-1 and TRBJ2-1; D is undetermined. V lost 4 bases to trimming and J lost 6 bases, with 22 bases between them. In germline, CDR1 is MGHRA, CDR2 YSYEKL. The CDR3 is 17 residues long. In nucleotides, the CDR3 is TGCGCCAGCAGCCCCGCCTTTCCCAGCAGGATGATCAATGAGCAGTTCTTC. Its translation is CASSPAFPSRMINEQFF.

This clonotype was seen just once. The rearrangement uses TRBV14 and TRBJ2-1, with TRBD2 matching 9 bases. This CDR3 comprises 17 residues. The germline CDR1 and CDR2 sequences are SGHDN and FVKESK. V gave up 0 bases and J gave up 7 bases; unmatched junction bases: 10. The CDR3 protein is CASSQDGRLAGRNEQFF. The CDR3 DNA sequence: TGTGCCAGCAGCCAAGACGGTCGCCTAGCGGGGAGGAATGAGCAGTTCTTC.

The V gene is TRBV6-2 or TRBV6-3, the J gene TRBJ1-5; maybe TRBD1 (5 bases). The V end lost 5 bases, the J end lost 7 bases, and 12 bases lay between the germline ends. This CDR3 contains 13 residues. Germline V gives CDR1 MNHEY, CDR2 SVGEGT. CDR3 sequence: CASSHRQTQPQHF. CDR3 nucleotides: TGTGCCAGCAGTCATCGACAGACACAGCCCCAGCATTTT.

This clonotype was observed many times. This rearrangement joins TRBV5-8 to TRBJ2-1; D tentatively fits TRBD1 or TRBD2 (5 bases each). CDR3 length: 14 amino acids. CDR1 and CDR2 (germline): SGHTS, YDEGEE. V was clipped by 2 bases and J by 8 bases, with 14 bases between them. As DNA, the CDR3 is TGTGCCAGCAGCTTTGGGAGACGGGACGATGAGCAGTTCTTC. The encoded protein is CASSFGRRDDEQFF.